This is a list of T cell receptor beta chains from one sample in a study of human thymus T cells. Sequencing was performed with immunoSEQ multiplex PCR; in TCRdb, only in-frame clones are kept and a portion is missing. The sample lists roughly 130,000 clones; over 85% were seen once. The material sequenced was thymus tissue. These receptors were obtained from a boy under three years old with a congenital heart defect but otherwise immunologically healthy. CDR3s include the opening cysteine and the closing phenylalanine or tryptophan. The order of the fields is D gene, V gene, J gene, CDR3 protein. A D gene is named only where the DNA matches it firmly.

TRBD1	TRBV5-1	TRBJ2-5	CASSFWTGRETQYF
.	TRBV4-1	TRBJ1-6	CASSQPNSGTANSPLHF
.	TRBV29-1	TRBJ2-7	CSVVVGYEQYF
TRBD1	TRBV5-1	TRBJ2-3	CASSLAGTGAGVIQDTQYF
.	TRBV5-6	TRBJ1-6	CASSRPWGASYNSPLHF
TRBD2	TRBV19	TRBJ2-3	CASSISGGGAPDTQYF
.	TRBV6-6	TRBJ1-2	CASSTGPLYRGYGYTF
.	TRBV15	TRBJ1-5	CATSREGSSSKRISNQPQHF
TRBD1	TRBV7-2	TRBJ1-1	CASSARSGTADTEAFF
.	TRBV19	TRBJ1-2	CASSIPPPSGRYGYTF
.	TRBV28	TRBJ2-7	CASSFRDGSYEQYF
TRBD2	TRBV6-8	TRBJ2-1	CASSPPSGGALNEQFF
.	TRBV4-1	TRBJ1-1	CASSQSDSPVTEAFF
TRBD2	TRBV9	TRBJ2-7	CASSVGLAGGSYEQYF
.	TRBV5-4	TRBJ1-2	CASSPQDTLYGYTF
.	TRBV4-3	TRBJ1-6	CASSPERWDNSPLHF
.	TRBV7-8	TRBJ2-5	CASSPAWGDQETQYF